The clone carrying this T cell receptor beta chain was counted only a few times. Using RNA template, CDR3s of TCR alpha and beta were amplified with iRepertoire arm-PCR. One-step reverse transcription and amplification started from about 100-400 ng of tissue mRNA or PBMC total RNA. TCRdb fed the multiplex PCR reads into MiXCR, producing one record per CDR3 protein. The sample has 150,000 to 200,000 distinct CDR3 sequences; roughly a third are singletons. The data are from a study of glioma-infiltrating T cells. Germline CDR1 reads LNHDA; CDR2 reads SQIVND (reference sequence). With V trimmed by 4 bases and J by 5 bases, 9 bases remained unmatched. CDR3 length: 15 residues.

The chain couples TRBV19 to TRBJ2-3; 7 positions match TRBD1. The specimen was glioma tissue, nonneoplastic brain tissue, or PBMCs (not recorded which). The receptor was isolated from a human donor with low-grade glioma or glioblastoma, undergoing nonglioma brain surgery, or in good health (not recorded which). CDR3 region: CASSTGQKLGDTQYF. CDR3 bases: TGTGCCAGTAGTACGGGACAGAAGCTGGGAGATACGCAGTATTTT.